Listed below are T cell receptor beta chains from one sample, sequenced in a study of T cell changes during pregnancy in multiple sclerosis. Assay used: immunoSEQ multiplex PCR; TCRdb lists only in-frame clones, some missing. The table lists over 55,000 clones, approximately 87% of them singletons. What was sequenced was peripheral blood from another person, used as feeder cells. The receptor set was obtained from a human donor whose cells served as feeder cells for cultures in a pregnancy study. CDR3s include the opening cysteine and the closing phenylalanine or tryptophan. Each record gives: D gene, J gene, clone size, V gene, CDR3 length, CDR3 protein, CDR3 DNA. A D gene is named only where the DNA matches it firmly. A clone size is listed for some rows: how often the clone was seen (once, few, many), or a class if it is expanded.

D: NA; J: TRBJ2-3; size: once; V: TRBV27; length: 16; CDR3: CASSPRAPSGTDTQYF; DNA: TGTGCCAGCAGTCCCCGGGCCCCTTCTGGCACAGATACGCAGTATTTT
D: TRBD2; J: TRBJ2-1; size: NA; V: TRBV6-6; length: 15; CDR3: CASSSLGLAGAQQFF; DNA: TGTGCCAGCAGTTCTCTTGGACTAGCGGGAGCTCAGCAGTTCTTC
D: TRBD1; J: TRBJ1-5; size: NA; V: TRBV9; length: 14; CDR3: CASSAGQGFQPQHF; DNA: TGTGCCAGCAGCGCCGGACAGGGTTTTCAGCCCCAGCATTTT
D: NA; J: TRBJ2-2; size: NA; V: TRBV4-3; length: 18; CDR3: CASSQAQIRGHRAGELFF; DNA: TGCGCCAGCAGCCAAGCCCAAATCCGGGGTCACAGGGCCGGGGAGCTGTTTTTT
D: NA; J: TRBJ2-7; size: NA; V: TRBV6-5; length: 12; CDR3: CASKGSSYEQYF; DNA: TGTGCCAGCAAAGGCTCGAGCTACGAGCAGTACTTC
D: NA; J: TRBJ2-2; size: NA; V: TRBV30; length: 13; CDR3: CAWSVQGTGELFF; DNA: TGTGCCTGGAGTGTACAGGGAACCGGGGAGCTGTTTTTT
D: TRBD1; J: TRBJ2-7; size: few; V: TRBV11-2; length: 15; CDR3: CASSRGTGGSYEQYF; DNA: TGTGCCAGCAGCCGAGGGACAGGGGGCTCTTACGAGCAGTACTTC
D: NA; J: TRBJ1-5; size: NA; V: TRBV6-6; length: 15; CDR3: CASSRTGTSDQPQHF; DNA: TGTGCCAGCAGTAGAACCGGGACATCAGATCAGCCCCAGCATTTT
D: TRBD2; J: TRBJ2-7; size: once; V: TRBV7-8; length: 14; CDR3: CASKRDYTSYEQYF; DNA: TGTGCCAGCAAAAGGGACTACACCTCCTACGAGCAGTACTTC
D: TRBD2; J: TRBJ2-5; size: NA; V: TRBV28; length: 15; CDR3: CASSPAGGSGETQYF; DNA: TGTGCCAGCAGCCCAGCGGGAGGCTCGGGGGAGACCCAGTACTTC
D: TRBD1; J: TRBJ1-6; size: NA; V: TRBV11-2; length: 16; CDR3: CASSSPRQGRGSPLHF; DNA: TGTGCCAGCAGCTCACCCCGACAGGGACGCGGCTCACCCCTCCACTTT
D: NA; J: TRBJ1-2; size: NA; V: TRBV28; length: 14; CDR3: CASSLGGQAYGYTF; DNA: TGTGCCAGCAGTTTAGGCGGGCAAGCTTATGGCTACACCTTC
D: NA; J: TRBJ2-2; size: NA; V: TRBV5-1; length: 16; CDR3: CASSLAGQPNTGELFF; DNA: TGCGCCAGCAGCTTGGCAGGCCAACCGAACACCGGGGAGCTGTTTTTT
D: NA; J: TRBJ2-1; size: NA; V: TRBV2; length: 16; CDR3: CASIERGLSSYNEQFF; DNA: TGTGCCAGCATCGAGAGGGGGTTAAGCTCCTACAATGAGCAGTTCTTC
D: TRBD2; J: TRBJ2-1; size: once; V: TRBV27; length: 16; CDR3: CASSLSLGLGPNEQFF; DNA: TGTGCCAGCAGTTTATCGCTGGGACTAGGCCCCAATGAGCAGTTCTTC
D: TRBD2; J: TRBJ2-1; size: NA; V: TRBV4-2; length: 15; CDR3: CASRPFSGGAGEQFF; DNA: TGTGCCAGCAGACCCTTCAGCGGGGGGGCCGGTGAGCAGTTCTTC
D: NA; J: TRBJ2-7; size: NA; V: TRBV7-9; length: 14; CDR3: CASSLVGGPYEQYF; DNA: TGTGCCAGCAGCTTAGTTGGGGGGCCCTACGAGCAGTACTTC
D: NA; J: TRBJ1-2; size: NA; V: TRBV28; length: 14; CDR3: CASSSPAGDYGYTF; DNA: TGTGCCAGCAGCTCCCCCGCCGGGGACTATGGCTACACCTTC
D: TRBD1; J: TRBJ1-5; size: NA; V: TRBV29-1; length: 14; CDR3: CSVLTGKPNQPQHF; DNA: TGCAGCGTTCTGACAGGGAAACCTAATCAGCCCCAGCATTTT
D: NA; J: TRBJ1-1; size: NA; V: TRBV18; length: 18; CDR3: CASSPVGRANVFNTEAFF; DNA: TGTGCCAGCTCCCCAGTTGGTCGGGCGAATGTGTTTAACACTGAAGCTTTCTTT
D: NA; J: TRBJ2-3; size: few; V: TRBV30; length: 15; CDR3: CAWRYKGNRKDTQYF; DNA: TGTGCCTGGAGATATAAAGGGAACAGAAAGGATACGCAGTATTTT
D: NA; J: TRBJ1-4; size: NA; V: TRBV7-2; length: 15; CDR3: CASSPIRATNEKLFF; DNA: TGTGCCAGCAGCCCGATCCGAGCAACTAATGAAAAACTGTTTTTT
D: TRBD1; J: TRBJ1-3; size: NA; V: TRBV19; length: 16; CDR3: CASSNTGTGSGNTIYF; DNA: TGTGCCAGTAGTAACACCGGGACAGGGTCTGGAAACACCATATATTTT
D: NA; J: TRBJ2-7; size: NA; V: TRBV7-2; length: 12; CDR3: CASSFLSDEQYF; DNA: TGTGCCAGCAGCTTCCTCTCGGACGAGCAGTACTTC
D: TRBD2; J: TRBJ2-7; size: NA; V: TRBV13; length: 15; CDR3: CASSFPSGGMYEQYF; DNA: TGTGCCAGCAGCTTCCCGTCGGGGGGAATGTACGAGCAGTACTTC
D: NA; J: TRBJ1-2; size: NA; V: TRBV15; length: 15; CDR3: CATSRGVGASDGYTF; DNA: TGTGCCACCAGCAGAGGGGTAGGGGCCTCCGATGGCTACACCTTC